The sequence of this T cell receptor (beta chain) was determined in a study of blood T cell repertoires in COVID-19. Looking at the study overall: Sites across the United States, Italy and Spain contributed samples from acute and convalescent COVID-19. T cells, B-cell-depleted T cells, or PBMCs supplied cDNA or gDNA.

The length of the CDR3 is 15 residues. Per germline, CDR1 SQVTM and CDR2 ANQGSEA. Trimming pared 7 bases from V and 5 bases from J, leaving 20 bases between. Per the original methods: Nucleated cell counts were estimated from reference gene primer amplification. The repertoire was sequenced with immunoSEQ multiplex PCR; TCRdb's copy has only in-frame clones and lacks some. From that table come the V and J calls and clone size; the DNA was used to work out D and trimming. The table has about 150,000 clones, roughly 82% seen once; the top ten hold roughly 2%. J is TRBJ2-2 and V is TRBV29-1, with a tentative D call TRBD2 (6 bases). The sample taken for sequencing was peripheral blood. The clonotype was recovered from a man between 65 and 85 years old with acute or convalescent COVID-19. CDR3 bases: TGCAGCGCGGGTGACTTTCGTGGAGGGACCGGGGAGCTGTTTTTT. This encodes CSAGDFRGGTGELFF.